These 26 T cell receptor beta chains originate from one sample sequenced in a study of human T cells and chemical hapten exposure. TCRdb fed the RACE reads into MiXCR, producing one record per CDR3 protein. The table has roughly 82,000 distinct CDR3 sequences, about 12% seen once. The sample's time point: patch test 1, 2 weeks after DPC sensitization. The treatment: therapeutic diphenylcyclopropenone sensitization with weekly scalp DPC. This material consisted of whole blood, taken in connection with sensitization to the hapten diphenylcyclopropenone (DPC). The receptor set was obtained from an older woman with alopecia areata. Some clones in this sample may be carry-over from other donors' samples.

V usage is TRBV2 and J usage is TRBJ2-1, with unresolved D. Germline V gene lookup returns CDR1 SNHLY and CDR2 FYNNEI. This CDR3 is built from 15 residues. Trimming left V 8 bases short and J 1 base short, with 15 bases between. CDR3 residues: CASFYPYSSYNEQFF. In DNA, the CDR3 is TGTGCCAGCTTCTATCCCTATTCTTCCTACAATGAGCAGTTCTTC.

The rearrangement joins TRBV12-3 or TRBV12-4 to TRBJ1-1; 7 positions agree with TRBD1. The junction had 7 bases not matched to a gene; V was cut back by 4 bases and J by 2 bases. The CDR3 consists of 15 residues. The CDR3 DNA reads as TGTGCCAGCAGTTCGACACAGGGGCTTAACACTGAAGCTTTCTTT. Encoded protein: CASSSTQGLNTEAFF.

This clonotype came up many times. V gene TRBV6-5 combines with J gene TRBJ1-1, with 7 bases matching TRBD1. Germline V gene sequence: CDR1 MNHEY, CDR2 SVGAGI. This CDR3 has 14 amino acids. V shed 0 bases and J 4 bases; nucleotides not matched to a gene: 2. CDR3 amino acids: CASSYSRGGTEAFF. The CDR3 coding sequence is TGTGCCAGCAGTTACTCCAGGGGGGGCACTGAAGCTTTCTTT.

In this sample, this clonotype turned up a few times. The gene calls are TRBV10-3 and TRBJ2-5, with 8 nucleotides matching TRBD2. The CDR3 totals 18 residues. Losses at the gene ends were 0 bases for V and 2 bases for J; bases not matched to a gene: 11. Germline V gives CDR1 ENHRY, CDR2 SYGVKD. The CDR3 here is CAISESMGGGTRQETQYF. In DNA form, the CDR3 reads TGTGCCATCAGTGAGTCGATGGGCGGGGGGACAAGACAAGAGACCCAGTACTTC.

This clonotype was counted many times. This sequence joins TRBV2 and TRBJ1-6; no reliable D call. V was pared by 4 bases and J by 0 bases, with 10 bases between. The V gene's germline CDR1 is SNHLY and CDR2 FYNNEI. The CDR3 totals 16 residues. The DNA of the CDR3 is TGTGCCAGCAGTGTTTATCGTCCCTCCTATAATTCACCCCTCCACTTT. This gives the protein CASSVYRPSYNSPLHF.

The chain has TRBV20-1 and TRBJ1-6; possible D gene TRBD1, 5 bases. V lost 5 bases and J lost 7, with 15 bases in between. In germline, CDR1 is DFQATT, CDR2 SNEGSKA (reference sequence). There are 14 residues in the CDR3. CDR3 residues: CSAPPQGSNSPLHF. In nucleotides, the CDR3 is TGCAGTGCTCCCCCTCAGGGCTCAAATTCACCCCTCCACTTT.

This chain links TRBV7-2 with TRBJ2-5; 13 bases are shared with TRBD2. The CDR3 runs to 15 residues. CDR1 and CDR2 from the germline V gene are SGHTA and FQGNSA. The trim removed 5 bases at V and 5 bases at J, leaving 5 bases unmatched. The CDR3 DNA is TGTGCCAGCAGCCGGACTAGCGGGGGCGGGGAGACCCAGTACTTC. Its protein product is CASSRTSGGGETQYF.

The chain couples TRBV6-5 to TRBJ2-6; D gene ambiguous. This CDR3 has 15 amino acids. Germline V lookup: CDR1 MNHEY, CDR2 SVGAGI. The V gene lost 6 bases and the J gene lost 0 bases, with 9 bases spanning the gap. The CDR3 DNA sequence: TGTGCCAGCAGACCACTTGACTCTGGGGCCAACGTCCTGACTTTC. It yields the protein CASRPLDSGANVLTF.

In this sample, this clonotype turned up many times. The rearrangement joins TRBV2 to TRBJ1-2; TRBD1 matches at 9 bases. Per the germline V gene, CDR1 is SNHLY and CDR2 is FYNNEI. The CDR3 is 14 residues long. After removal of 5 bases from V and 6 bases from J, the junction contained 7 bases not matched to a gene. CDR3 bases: TGTGCCAGCAGTTTGATTGGACAGGGGCATGGCTACACCTTC. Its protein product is CASSLIGQGHGYTF.

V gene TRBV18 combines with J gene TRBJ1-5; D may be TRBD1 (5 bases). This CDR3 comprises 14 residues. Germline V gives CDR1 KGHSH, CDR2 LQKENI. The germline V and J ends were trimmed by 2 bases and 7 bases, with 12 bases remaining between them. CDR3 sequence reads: CASSPGAEDQPQHF. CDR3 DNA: TGTGCCAGCTCACCAGGGGCTGAGGACCAGCCCCAGCATTTT.

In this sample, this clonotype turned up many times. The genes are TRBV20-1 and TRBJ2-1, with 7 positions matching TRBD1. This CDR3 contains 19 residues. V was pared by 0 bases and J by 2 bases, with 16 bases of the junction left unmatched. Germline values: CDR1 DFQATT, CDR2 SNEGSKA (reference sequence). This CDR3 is CSARDQRAVQGPPYNEQFF. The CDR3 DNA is TGCAGTGCTAGAGACCAGAGAGCCGTACAGGGGCCACCCTACAATGAGCAGTTCTTC.

The CDR3 is CASSMRRGGVEYSNQPQHF. The CDR3 DNA reads TGTGCCAGTAGTATGCGGCGCGGGGGAGTTGAGTATAGCAATCAGCCCCAGCATTTT. This chain joins TRBV19 and TRBJ1-5; D perhaps matches TRBD1 (5 bases). CDR3 length: 19 residues. Trimming shortened V by 3 bases and J by 0 bases, and 21 bases separated the two germline ends. The germline CDR1 and CDR2 sequences are LNHDA and SQIVND (reference sequence).

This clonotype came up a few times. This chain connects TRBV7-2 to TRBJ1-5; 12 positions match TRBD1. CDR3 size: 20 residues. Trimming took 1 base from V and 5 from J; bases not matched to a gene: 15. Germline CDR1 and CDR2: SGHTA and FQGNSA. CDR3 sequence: CASSLDSGTGGAGLHQPQHF. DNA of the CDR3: TGTGCCAGCAGCTTAGATTCAGGGACAGGGGGCGCGGGTCTCCATCAGCCCCAGCATTTT.

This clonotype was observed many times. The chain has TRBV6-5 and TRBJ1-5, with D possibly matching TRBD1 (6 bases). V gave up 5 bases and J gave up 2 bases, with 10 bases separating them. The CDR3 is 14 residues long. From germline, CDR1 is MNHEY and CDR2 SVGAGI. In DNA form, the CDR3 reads TGTGCCAGCAGTCACAGGGTCGGCAATCAGCCCCAGCATTTT. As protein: CASSHRVGNQPQHF.

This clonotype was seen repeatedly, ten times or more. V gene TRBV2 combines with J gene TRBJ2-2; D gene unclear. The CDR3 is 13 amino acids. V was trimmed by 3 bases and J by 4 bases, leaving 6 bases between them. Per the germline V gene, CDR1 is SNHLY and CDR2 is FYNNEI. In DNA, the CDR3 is TGTGCCAGCAGTGATACCCCCACCGGGGAGCTGTTTTTT. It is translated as CASSDTPTGELFF.

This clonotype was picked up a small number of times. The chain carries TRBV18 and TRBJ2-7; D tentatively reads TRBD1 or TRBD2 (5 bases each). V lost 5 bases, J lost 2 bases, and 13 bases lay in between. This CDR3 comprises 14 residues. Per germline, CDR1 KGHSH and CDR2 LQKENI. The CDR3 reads CASSRDGITYEQYF. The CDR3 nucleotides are TGTGCCAGCTCAAGGGACGGAATAACCTACGAGCAGTACTTC.

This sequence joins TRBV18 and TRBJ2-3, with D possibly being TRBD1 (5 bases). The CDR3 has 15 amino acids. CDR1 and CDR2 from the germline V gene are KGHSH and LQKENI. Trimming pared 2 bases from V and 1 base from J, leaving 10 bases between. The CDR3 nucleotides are TGTGCCAGCTCACCAGTTATAGGGGGCACAGATACGCAGTATTTT. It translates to CASSPVIGGTDTQYF.

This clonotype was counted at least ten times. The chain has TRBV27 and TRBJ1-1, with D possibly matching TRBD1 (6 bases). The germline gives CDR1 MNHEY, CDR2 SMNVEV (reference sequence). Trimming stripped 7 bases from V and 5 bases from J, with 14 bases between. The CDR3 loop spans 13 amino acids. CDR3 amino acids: CASTQGMATEAFF. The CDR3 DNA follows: TGTGCCAGCACCCAGGGGATGGCTACTGAAGCTTTCTTT.

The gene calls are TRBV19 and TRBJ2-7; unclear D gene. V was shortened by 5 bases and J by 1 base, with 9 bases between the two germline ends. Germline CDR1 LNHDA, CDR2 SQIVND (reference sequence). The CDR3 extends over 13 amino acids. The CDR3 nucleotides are TGTGCCAGTAGTTCGGACCGGTCCTACGAGCAGTACTTC. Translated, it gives CASSSDRSYEQYF.

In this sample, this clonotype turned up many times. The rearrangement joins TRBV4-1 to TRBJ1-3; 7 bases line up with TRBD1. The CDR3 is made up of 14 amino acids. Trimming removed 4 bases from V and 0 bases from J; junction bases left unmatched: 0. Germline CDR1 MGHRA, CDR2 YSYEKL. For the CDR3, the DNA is TGCGCCAGCAGCCGGGACAGCTCTGGAAACACCATATATTTT. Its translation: CASSRDSSGNTIYF.

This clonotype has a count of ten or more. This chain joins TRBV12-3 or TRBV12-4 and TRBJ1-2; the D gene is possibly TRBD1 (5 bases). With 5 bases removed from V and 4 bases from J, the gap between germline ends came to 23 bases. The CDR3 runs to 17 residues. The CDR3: CASSGARQGSFSYGYTF. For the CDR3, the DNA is TGTGCCAGCAGTGGCGCGCGGCAGGGCAGTTTCAGCTATGGCTACACCTTC.

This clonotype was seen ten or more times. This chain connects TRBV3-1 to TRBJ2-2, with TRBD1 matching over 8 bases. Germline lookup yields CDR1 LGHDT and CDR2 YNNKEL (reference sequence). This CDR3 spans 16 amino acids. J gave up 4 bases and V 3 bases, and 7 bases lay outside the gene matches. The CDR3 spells CASSQWDRRPTGELFF. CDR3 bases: TGTGCCAGCAGCCAGTGGGACAGGAGACCCACCGGGGAGCTGTTTTTT. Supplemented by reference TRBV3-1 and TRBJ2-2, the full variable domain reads DTAVSQTPKYLVTQMGNDKSIKCEQNLGHDTMYWYKQDSKKFLKIMFSYNNKELIINETVPNRFSPKSPDKAHLNLHINSLELGDSAVYFCASSQWDRRPTGELFFGEGSRLTVL.

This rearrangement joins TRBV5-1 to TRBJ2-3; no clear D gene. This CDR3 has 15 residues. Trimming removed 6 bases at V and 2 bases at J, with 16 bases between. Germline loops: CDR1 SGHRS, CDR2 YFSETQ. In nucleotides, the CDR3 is TGCGCCAGCACAGGAGCATATGCCCCCACAGATACGCAGTATTTT. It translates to CASTGAYAPTDTQYF.

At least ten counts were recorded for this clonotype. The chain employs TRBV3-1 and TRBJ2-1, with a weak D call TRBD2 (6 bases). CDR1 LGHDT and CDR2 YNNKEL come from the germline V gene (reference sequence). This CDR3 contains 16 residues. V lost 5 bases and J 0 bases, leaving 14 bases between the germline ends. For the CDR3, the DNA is TGTGCCAGCAGCAGATTAGGGACTCGCTCCTACAATGAGCAGTTCTTC. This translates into CASSRLGTRSYNEQFF.

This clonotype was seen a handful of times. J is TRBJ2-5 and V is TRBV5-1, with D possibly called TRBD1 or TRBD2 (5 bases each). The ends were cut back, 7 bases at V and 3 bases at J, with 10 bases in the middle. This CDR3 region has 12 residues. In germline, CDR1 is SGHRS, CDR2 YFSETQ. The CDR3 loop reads CASGGSEETQYF. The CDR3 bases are TGCGCCAGCGGGGGATCGGAAGAGACCCAGTACTTC.

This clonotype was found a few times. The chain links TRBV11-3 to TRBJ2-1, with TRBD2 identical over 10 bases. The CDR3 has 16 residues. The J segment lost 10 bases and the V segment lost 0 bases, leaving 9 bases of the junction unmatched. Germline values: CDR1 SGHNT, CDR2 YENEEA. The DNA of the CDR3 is TGTGCCAGCAGCTTAGATCAGTCTAGCGGGGGCGGGGAGCAGTTCTTC. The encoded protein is CASSLDQSSGGGEQFF.